The 10 T cell receptor beta chains presented below share a single source sample, sequenced in a study of brain T cells in children with intractable seizures. The protocol was immunoSEQ multiplex PCR, while the TCRdb copy is restricted to in-frame clones and leaves out a portion. This sample carries some 76,000 clones, 85% to 95% of them seen once, and the ten largest clones take approximately 1.5%. This specimen consisted of peripheral blood, obtained at surgery. Receptors were obtained from a boy under two years old with tuberous sclerosis and intractable seizures.

The rearrangement links TRBV9 to TRBJ2-5; D is undetermined. V was pared by 2 bases and J by 2 bases, with 7 bases between. CDR3 length equals 13 residues. Per germline, CDR1 SGDLS and CDR2 YYNGEE. CDR3 protein: CASSVGTQETQYF. In DNA form, the CDR3 reads TGTGCCAGCAGCGTGGGTACTCAAGAGACCCAGTACTTC.

V gene TRBV7-9 combines with J gene TRBJ2-7, with D unclear. The ends were cut back, 3 bases at V and 2 bases at J, with 5 bases in the middle. Germline V CDR1 and CDR2: SEHNR, FQNEAQ (reference sequence). The CDR3 sequence is 12 residues long. Here the CDR3 DNA reads TGTGCCAGCAGCTTCGCTACCTACGAGCAGTACTTC. Protein sequence: CASSFATYEQYF.

The V call is TRBV27, the J call TRBJ1-6, with a possible D match to TRBD1 (5 bases). Trimming stripped 6 bases from V and 2 bases from J, with 17 bases between. The length of the CDR3 is 17 residues. Germline-derived CDR1 and CDR2 are MNHEY and SMNVEV (reference sequence). CDR3 amino acids: CASSPTGAETYNSPLHF. The CDR3 region has the DNA TGTGCCAGCAGCCCAACCGGGGCGGAAACCTATAATTCACCCCTCCACTTT.

The chain uses TRBV5-8 and TRBJ2-6, with a tentative D call TRBD2 (5 bases). The CDR3 runs to 17 residues. Trimming removed 2 bases at V and 0 bases at J, with 12 bases between. The V gene's germline CDR1 is SGHTS and CDR2 YDEGEE. The CDR3 DNA sequence: TGTGCCAGCAGCTTTTCCAGGAGGAGCTCTGGGGCCAACGTCCTGACTTTC. This codes for CASSFSRRSSGANVLTF.

The table lists this clone with a count of one. J is TRBJ2-1 and V is TRBV10-3; 7 bases are a match to TRBD2. This CDR3 is 15 amino acids long. With V trimmed by 4 bases and J by 6 bases, 9 bases remained unmatched. Germline CDR1 and CDR2: ENHRY and SYGVKD. As DNA, the CDR3 is TGTGCCATCAGTGGCGGGAGACCCCATCCCAATGAGCAGTTCTTC. This translates into CAISGGRPHPNEQFF.

This chain uses TRBV18 with TRBJ1-1; D call uncertain. CDR1 and CDR2 (germline): KGHSH, LQKENI. The CDR3 runs 15 residues. V lost 1 base to trimming and J lost 4 bases, with 13 bases between them. For the CDR3, the DNA is TGTGCCAGCTCACCACGTGATTCGGTGGGCACTGAAGCTTTCTTT. Translated: CASSPRDSVGTEAFF. The full variable domain, completed using reference TRBV18 and TRBJ1-1, is NAGVMQNPRHLVRRRGQEARLRCSPMKGHSHVYWYRQLPEEGLKFMVYLQKENIIDESGMPKERFSAEFPKEGPSILRIQQVVRGDSAAYFCASSPRDSVGTEAFFGQGTRLTVV.

This clone was observed once. This chain connects TRBV20-1 to TRBJ2-7; D is ambiguous. This CDR3 is built from 12 residues. CDR1 and CDR2 from the germline V gene are DFQATT and SNEGSKA (reference sequence). V gave up 3 bases and J gave up 4 bases, with 10 bases separating them. In DNA form, the CDR3 reads TGCAGTGCTAGTGTGGGGTTTTACGAGCAGTACTTC. Its translation: CSASVGFYEQYF.

The table lists this clone with a count of one. This chain connects TRBV30 to TRBJ2-2, with 8 positions matching TRBD2. The CDR3 is 12 residues long. The J segment lost 8 bases and the V segment lost 5 bases, leaving 4 bases of the junction unmatched. CDR1 is GTSNPN, CDR2 SVGIG, per germline (reference sequence). This CDR3 is CAWAGGPGELFF. In DNA form, the CDR3 reads TGTGCCTGGGCGGGGGGCCCGGGGGAGCTGTTTTTT.

This chain joins TRBV27 and TRBJ2-3, with 14 bases identical to TRBD2. The germline CDR1 and CDR2 sequences are MNHEY and SMNVEV (reference sequence). The ends lost 5 bases at V and 3 bases at J; junction bases unmatched: 10. CDR3 length equals 18 residues. The CDR3 spells CASSSMGLAGEWTDTQYF. The CDR3 DNA follows: TGTGCCAGCAGTAGCATGGGACTAGCGGGGGAGTGGACAGATACGCAGTATTTT.

For the CDR3, the DNA is TGTGCCAGCAGTGAAAAAGGGAACCAGCCCCAGCATTTT. Protein product: CASSEKGNQPQHF. This chain uses TRBV6-1 with TRBJ1-5; no firm D call. This CDR3 has 13 amino acids. The germline V gene encodes CDR1 MNHNS and CDR2 SASEGT. Trimming cost V 2 bases and J 7 bases, with 9 bases left between them.